This T cell receptor beta chain was obtained from a study of shared clonotypes between healthy human individuals. The V end was cut by 5 bases, the J end by 7 bases, with 12 bases between. The CDR3 is 14 amino acids. CDR1 is MNHEY, CDR2 SMNVEV, per germline (reference sequence). Several immunoSEQ plates received, in even portions, the genomic DNA of each subset. Sequencing used immunoSEQ multiplex PCR; TCRdb keeps in-frame clones, though not all of them. Of some 2 million clones in the sample, around 95% are singletons; the top ten hold more than 0.1%. The sequenced sample consisted of naive CD4+ T cells sorted from blood. Subset reported: CD45RA+ positively selected. The chain couples TRBV27 to TRBJ1-6; weak D call: TRBD1 (6 bases). This clonotype was sampled from a man between 18 and 29 years old in good health. Here the CDR3 reads CASSPNTGNSPLHF. The CDR3 bases are TGTGCCAGCAGTCCCAATACAGGGAATTCACCCCTCCACTTT.